The rows below give T cell receptor beta chains drawn from one sample of a study of neurological immune-mediated disorders. TCRdb reprocessed the 5' RACE reads via MiXCR and lists one record per CDR3 protein. The sample shows over 35,000 distinct CDR3 sequences, approximately 4.5% of them seen only once. The sample comprised PBMCs. These receptors were obtained from a woman between 55 and 75 years old with multiple sclerosis. The CDR3 runs from the conserved cysteine through the conserved F or W. D genes are given only for firm matches. The size field is filled for only some rows; it gives once, few, many or a size class.

clone size	J gene	V gene	D gene	CDR3 protein	CDR3 DNA
many	TRBJ1-2	TRBV7-2	TRBD1	CASSADRDYGYTF	TGTGCCAGCAGCGCAGACAGGGACTATGGCTACACCTTC
many	TRBJ2-2	TRBV7-2	-	CASSSVQDTGELFF	TGTGCCAGCAGCTCAGTCCAGGATACTGGGGAGCTGTTTTTT
many	TRBJ2-5	TRBV20-1	TRBD2	CSARGGWETQYF	TGCAGTGCCCGCGGGGGGTGGGAGACCCAGTACTTC
-	TRBJ2-2	TRBV29-1	-	CSVDEGNTGELFF	TGCAGCGTTGATGAAGGGAACACCGGGGAGCTGTTTTTT
-	TRBJ2-7	TRBV20-1	-	CSARTRQTFYEQYF	TGCAGTGCTAGGACCAGACAGACCTTCTACGAGCAGTACTTC
many	TRBJ2-7	TRBV12-3/TRBV12-4	TRBD1	CASSPPQGETYEQYF	TGTGCCAGCAGCCCACCCCAGGGGGAGACCTACGAGCAGTACTTC
many	TRBJ1-6	TRBV9	-	CASSPQGSDSPLHF	TGTGCCAGCAGCCCTCAGGGGTCGGATTCACCCCTCCACTTT
-	TRBJ1-1	TRBV7-3	-	CASSLNGDTEAFF	TGTGCCAGCAGCTTAAACGGGGACACTGAAGCTTTCTTT
many	TRBJ2-1	TRBV20-1	-	CSALLDGRGGEQFF	TGCAGTGCGCTTCTAGATGGTAGAGGGGGTGAGCAGTTCTTC
many	TRBJ2-1	TRBV7-8	-	CASSLIGGGPGEQFF	TGTGCCAGCAGCTTAATAGGTGGGGGACCGGGTGAGCAGTTCTTC
many	TRBJ2-6	TRBV6-5	-	CAGKRSGANVLTF	TGTGCCGGGAAGCGCTCTGGGGCCAACGTCCTGACTTTC
many	TRBJ2-1	TRBV20-1	-	CSASLYEQFF	TGCAGTGCTAGTCTCTATGAGCAGTTCTTC
many	TRBJ2-7	TRBV2	-	CASSFREGVYEQYF	TGTGCCAGCAGTTTCAGAGAGGGCGTCTACGAGCAGTACTTC
many	TRBJ1-1	TRBV20-1	-	CSPRHGRTEAFF	TGCAGTCCTCGCCACGGCCGAACTGAAGCTTTCTTT
many	TRBJ2-3	TRBV5-1	-	CASSLVGQAQYF	TGCGCCAGCAGCTTGGTCGGTCAAGCGCAGTATTTT
many	TRBJ1-1	TRBV5-1	-	CASSPLIGRTEAFF	TGCGCCAGCAGCCCCCTCATCGGACGCACTGAAGCTTTCTTT
few	TRBJ1-2	TRBV2	TRBD1	CASREGQGLNYGYTF	TGTGCCAGCAGGGAAGGACAGGGCCTAAACTATGGCTACACCTTC
many	TRBJ2-1	TRBV12-3/TRBV12-4	-	CASSLSRRAFNEQFF	TGTGCCAGCAGTTTGTCTAGGAGGGCCTTCAATGAGCAGTTCTTC
many	TRBJ2-7	TRBV28	-	CASSTPSSYEQYF	TGTGCCAGCAGCACCCCGAGCTCCTACGAGCAGTACTTC
many	TRBJ2-1	TRBV25-1	-	CASSLGVSNEQFF	TGTGCCAGCAGTCTCGGGGTCTCCAATGAGCAGTTCTTC
many	TRBJ1-1	TRBV20-1	-	CSARAWTENTEAFF	TGCAGTGCTAGAGCGTGGACAGAGAACACTGAAGCTTTCTTT
many	TRBJ2-1	TRBV6-5	-	CASRIRSSSYNEQFF	TGTGCCAGCAGGATCCGAAGCAGCTCCTACAATGAGCAGTTCTTC
many	TRBJ1-2	TRBV3-1	-	CASSQGPSDVGGTDGYTF	TGTGCCAGCAGCCAAGGCCCGTCGGACGTAGGGGGTACGGATGGCTACACCTTC
many	TRBJ2-2	TRBV11-2	-	CASGTPRGELFF	TGTGCCAGCGGAACCCCGAGGGGGGAGCTGTTTTTT
few	TRBJ1-5	TRBV10-3	TRBD1	CATKPGQGSNQPQHF	TGTGCCACGAAACCGGGACAGGGGTCCAATCAGCCCCAGCATTTT